This T cell receptor beta chain was sequenced for a study of PD-L1 blockade in urothelial cancer. Regarding the study as a whole: Below-median TCR clonality that was measured in pretreatment blood predicted better survival.

Unmatched junction bases numbered 9, after V lost 5 bases and J lost 7 bases. The germline CDR1 and CDR2 sequences are LNHDA and SQIVND (reference sequence). The CDR3 spans 15 residues. Spiking each PCR with synthetic TCR analog templates was performed. Libraries were prepared by immunoSEQ multiplex PCR; TCRdb keeps only in-frame clonotypes and omits some of them. The sample shows fewer than 85,000 clones, about nine tenths of them seen only once. Regarding time point: peripheral blood 6 weeks after treatment start. Turning to this clone: Antigen specificity is unknown.

Here the sequenced sample was PBMCs, taken around atezolizumab (anti-PD-L1) treatment. The chain employs TRBV19 and TRBJ2-2; 8 nucleotides align to TRBD2. This receptor was identified in a man aged 60 to 75 with urothelial cancer. CDR3 amino acids: CASSFPSGSYGELFF. The DNA of the CDR3 is TGTGCCAGTAGTTTCCCTAGCGGGTCTTACGGGGAGCTGTTTTTT.